A selection of T cell receptor beta chains follows, all from one sample in a study of blood T cells in healthy people across ages. TCRdb analysed the 5' RACE reads with MiXCR anew, one entry per CDR3 protein. The sample has around 690,000 distinct CDR3 sequences, around 54% seen once. The source material was blood. Receptors originate from a man in his fifties or sixties in good health. Each CDR3 is given with its conserved first and last residue. D genes are given only for firm matches. Some rows have no size entry. The others give once, few or many, or a class for an expanded clone.

TRBV11-2,TRBD2,TRBJ2-5,NA,TGTGCCAGCAGCCAAACTAGCGTGAAGACCCAGTACTTC,CASSQTSVKTQYF
TRBV7-9,NA,TRBJ2-7,NA,TGTGCCGGCAGCCTCCTACAGGGCAGCTCCTACGAGCAGTACTTC,CAGSLLQGSSYEQYF
TRBV7-9,TRBD1,TRBJ2-2,NA,TGTGCCAGCAGCATCACCGGGACAGCCTTCGGGGAGCTGTTTTTT,CASSITGTAFGELFF
TRBV28,TRBD1,TRBJ2-7,many,TGTGCCAGCAGCCCTGGGACAGCTAGCTCCTACGAGCAGTACTTC,CASSPGTASSYEQYF
TRBV12-3/TRBV12-4,TRBD1,TRBJ2-7,few,TGTGCCAGCAGTCCACAGGGGACAGGGGGACCCGAGCAGTACTTC,CASSPQGTGGPEQYF
TRBV6-1,TRBD2,TRBJ2-5,NA,TGTGCCAGCATAAACTTCCTAGCGGGGGGAGAGCAGTACTTC,CASINFLAGGEQYF
TRBV6-5,TRBD1,TRBJ1-4,NA,TGTGCCAGCAGCCACAGGGGTGGGGGAAAACTGTTTTTT,CASSHRGGGKLFF
TRBV12-3/TRBV12-4,NA,TRBJ2-5,NA,TGTGCCAGCAGTTTATGGCAGGCCATTGAGGCACAGTACTTC,CASSLWQAIEAQYF
TRBV27,TRBD1,TRBJ1-5,NA,TGTGCCACAAGAACAGGGGACCAGCCCCAGCATTTT,CATRTGDQPQHF
TRBV12-3/TRBV12-4,NA,TRBJ2-3,few,TGTGCCAGCAGGGTGGGGAGTAGCACAGATACGCAGTATTTT,CASRVGSSTDTQYF
TRBV20-1,TRBD2,TRBJ2-5,NA,TGCAGTGCTAGAGAAGCGGGGGGCCTGGAGACCCAGTACTTC,CSAREAGGLETQYF
TRBV29-1,NA,TRBJ2-1,NA,TGCAGCGTTGGGGGCCCTATCAATGAGCAGTTCTTC,CSVGGPINEQFF
TRBV19,NA,TRBJ2-7,NA,TGTGCCAGTAGTATATCGAAGTCCCCGGTCTACGAGCAGTACTTC,CASSISKSPVYEQYF
TRBV20-1,NA,TRBJ2-5,once,TGCAGTGCTATAAAAGCAACAGTCCCTCAAGAGACCCAGTACTTC,CSAIKATVPQETQYF
TRBV27,NA,TRBJ2-1,NA,TGTGCCAGCAGTCGAAGACGAGAGGATGAGCAGTTCTTC,CASSRRREDEQFF
TRBV7-3,NA,TRBJ2-7,NA,TGTGCCAGCAGCACTTACGGCTCATCCTACGAGCAGTACTTC,CASSTYGSSYEQYF
TRBV7-9,NA,TRBJ2-7,once,TGTGCCAGCAGCTTACGCCAGCGAGCTGAGCAGTACTTC,CASSLRQRAEQYF
TRBV29-1,NA,TRBJ2-1,NA,TGCAGCGTTGATCCGGGGACCAATGAGCAGTTCTTC,CSVDPGTNEQFF
TRBV29-1,NA,TRBJ2-5,NA,TGCAGCGTTTTCAACACAGGTAGTCAAGAGACCCAGTACTTC,CSVFNTGSQETQYF
TRBV4-2,TRBD1,TRBJ1-2,NA,TGTGCCAGCAGCCAAGACTTGGCAGGGGGGTTTAATGGCTACACCTTC,CASSQDLAGGFNGYTF
TRBV4-1,TRBD2,TRBJ2-3,NA,TGCGCCAGCAGCCAAGCGGGGACTAGCGGGGGGGCGAGAGATACGCAGTATTTT,CASSQAGTSGGARDTQYF
TRBV7-2,NA,TRBJ1-2,few,TGTGCCAGCAGCCCACGCCCTAGGCAGGGCCCCCTTTATGGCTACACCTTC,CASSPRPRQGPLYGYTF
TRBV7-9,TRBD2,TRBJ2-4,NA,TGTGCCAGCAGCCGCGGGGGGTCGGCTTCCCAAAAAGTTCAGTACTTC,CASSRGGSASQKVQYF
TRBV29-1,NA,TRBJ1-2,few,TGCAGCGTCCAGGGGCCTAACTATGGCTACACCTTC,CSVQGPNYGYTF
TRBV7-2,NA,TRBJ2-6,NA,TGTGCCGGCAGCCCACAGGGTTGGGGAGCTGGGGCCAACGTCCTGACTTTC,CAGSPQGWGAGANVLTF
TRBV4-2,TRBD2,TRBJ2-1,NA,TGTGCCAGCAGCCATAGACTAGCGGGGGGCAATGAGCAGTTCTTC,CASSHRLAGGNEQFF
TRBV2,NA,TRBJ2-7,once,TGTGCCAGCAGTGATCAGGTCACAGGTGGCTACGAGCAGTACTTC,CASSDQVTGGYEQYF
TRBV20-1,NA,TRBJ2-5,few,TGCAGTGCTAGAGACATATTCCAAGAGACCCAGTACTTC,CSARDIFQETQYF
TRBV5-5,NA,TRBJ1-6,NA,TGTACCAGCAGCCCCCTGGGGGCACCCCTCCACTTT,CTSSPLGAPLHF
TRBV29-1,NA,TRBJ2-5,NA,TGCAGCGTTGAAATGCTACTTGAGCAGTACTTC,CSVEMLLEQYF
TRBV5-1,TRBD1,TRBJ2-5,few,TGTGCCAGCAGTTCCCAGGGGGCGCGAGAGACCCAGTACTTC,CASSSQGARETQYF
TRBV20-1,TRBD1,TRBJ2-5,NA,TGCAGTGCTATCGGGACAGGGGGGAATCTAGAGACCCAGTACTTC,CSAIGTGGNLETQYF
TRBV20-1,NA,TRBJ2-5,NA,TGCAGTGCTAGGTGGAGTGAGACCCAGTACTTC,CSARWSETQYF
TRBV24-1,NA,TRBJ1-2,many,TGTGCCACCAGCCTTGGTAGCTATGGCTACACCTTC,CATSLGSYGYTF
TRBV28,NA,TRBJ1-5,NA,TGTGCCAGCAGTATCCCGGGTGACAGCTCCAATCAGCCCCAGCATTTT,CASSIPGDSSNQPQHF
TRBV12-3/TRBV12-4,NA,TRBJ2-5,many,TGTGCCAGCAGTTTAGGCCAGCCCCCGGAGGGGACCCAGTACTTC,CASSLGQPPEGTQYF
TRBV5-4,NA,TRBJ1-1,few,TGTGCCAGCAGCTTTGGCCGCGGTTTGAGGGGCCATGGGACTGAAGCTTTCTTT,CASSFGRGLRGHGTEAFF
TRBV5-1,NA,TRBJ1-2,NA,TGCGCCAGCAGCTTGGAAAGTCCTAACTATGGCTACACCTTC,CASSLESPNYGYTF
TRBV29-1,NA,TRBJ2-5,NA,TGCAGCGTTCCAGGGGCCTCTCGTCAAGAGACCCAGTACTTC,CSVPGASRQETQYF
TRBV4-2,TRBD2,TRBJ2-2,NA,TGTGCCAGCAGCCCCTCGGAGACTAGCGGGGGGGCCGGAACCGGGGAGCTGTTTTTT,CASSPSETSGGAGTGELFF
TRBV7-8,TRBD1,TRBJ1-1,NA,TGTGCCAGCAGCTTAGCCCGACAGGGGGCGCGTTACACTGAAGCTTTCTTT,CASSLARQGARYTEAFF
TRBV27,TRBD1,TRBJ1-2,NA,TGTGCCAGCAGTTTCGGCACACAGGGGGGTGCCTATGGCTACACCTTC,CASSFGTQGGAYGYTF
TRBV7-2,TRBD2,TRBJ2-5,many,TGTGCCAGCAGCTTAGGGGGGGGACGGGAGACCCAGTACTTC,CASSLGGGRETQYF
TRBV12-3/TRBV12-4,TRBD1,TRBJ2-7,NA,TGTGCCAGCAGTCCCGCCGGGACAGGCACGGGGGAGCAGTACTTC,CASSPAGTGTGEQYF
TRBV4-1,NA,TRBJ1-2,many,TGCGCCAGCAGCCAAGAGCTTTATGCTAACTATGGCTACACCTTC,CASSQELYANYGYTF
TRBV6-5,NA,TRBJ2-5,few,TGTGCCAGCAGTTACTGGGGGTCGGGGCAAGAGACCCAGTACTTC,CASSYWGSGQETQYF
TRBV7-2,NA,TRBJ2-5,NA,TGTGCCAGCAGCTTAAATATCTATGCGGAGACCCAGTACTTC,CASSLNIYAETQYF
TRBV20-1,TRBD2,TRBJ2-2,NA,TGCAGTGCTAGAGATCCTAGCGGGGTCGCCACCGGGGAGCTGTTTTTT,CSARDPSGVATGELFF
TRBV21-1,NA,TRBJ2-7,few,TGTGCCAGCAGCGCCCGCGGTACAGCACCCTACGAGCAGTACTTC,CASSARGTAPYEQYF
TRBV5-1,NA,TRBJ1-4,NA,TGCGCCAGCAGCCCGGAGAGGGGGGTTCGGTACGATGAAAAACTGTTTTTT,CASSPERGVRYDEKLFF
TRBV12-3/TRBV12-4,NA,TRBJ1-4,few,TGTGCCAGCAGTTTAATGGGGACAACTAATGAAAAACTGTTTTTT,CASSLMGTTNEKLFF
TRBV12-3/TRBV12-4,NA,TRBJ1-4,few,TGTGCCAGCAGGATGGGGGCTGGTAATGAAAAACTGTTTTTT,CASRMGAGNEKLFF
TRBV3-1,NA,TRBJ2-5,many,TGTGCCAGCAGCGACAGCGGGTCGGGAGAGACCCAGTACTTC,CASSDSGSGETQYF
TRBV20-1,TRBD2,TRBJ2-7,NA,TGCAGTGCTAGACCAAAGCCGGGACTAGCGGAAAATGCCTACGAGCAGTACTTC,CSARPKPGLAENAYEQYF
TRBV2,NA,TRBJ2-6,NA,TGTGCCAGCACCCCAAGGGGGGCCAACGTCCTGACTTTC,CASTPRGANVLTF
TRBV2,NA,TRBJ2-7,NA,TGTGCCAGCAGTGCCCGTCGGGACACCTACGAGCAGTACTTC,CASSARRDTYEQYF
TRBV10-3,NA,TRBJ1-2,NA,TGTGCCATCAGTAAAGAGGGACACTCAGGGAATGGCTACACCTTC,CAISKEGHSGNGYTF